The clone carrying this TCR beta chain was seen only a few times. This sample stems from a study of identical twins. Healthy Caucasians, and only they, were the donors. The V end lost 2 bases, the J end lost 0 bases, and 17 bases lay between the germline ends. The CDR3 sequence is 19 residues long. Template switching supplied a universal primer site; unique molecular identifiers were carried on the cDNA. TCRdb re-derived calls from the 5' RACE reads in MiXCR, one entry per CDR3 protein. The sample carries about 920,000 distinct CDR3 sequences, more than 9% recorded once. A further study also used this sample, focusing on yellow fever vaccine responses in identical twins.

The sample comprised PBMCs. This sequence was found in a young woman in good health. This rearrangement joins TRBV12-3 or TRBV12-4 to TRBJ2-6; D call uncertain. The CDR3 DNA reads as TGTGCCAGCAGTTTAAGGCCAATCGCCTCCTACTCTGGGGCCAACGTCCTGACTTTC. Translated, it gives CASSLRPIASYSGANVLTF.